The clone carrying this T cell receptor (beta chain) was recorded many times. This specimen comes from a study of beta chain features in type 1 diabetes. The wider study: On cell yields, gender and age, patients and healthy donors were similar.

Germline V gene data show CDR1 as ENHRY and CDR2 as SYGVKD. Trimming at V came to 4 bases and at J to 0 bases, leaving 9 bases not matched to a gene. The CDR3 contains 17 residues. Expressed TCRB transcripts were sequenced because the isolated RNA had all been reverse transcribed beforehand. Naive, central memory and regulatory T cell samples yielded about 4 million reads on average. TCRdb keeps only in-frame clones here, not all; method: immunoSEQ multiplex PCR. The repertoire holds almost 350,000 clones, with 8% as singletons. In total, each donor contributed a single heparinised blood draw that averaged approximately 120 mL. CD45RO/CCR7/CD25/CD127/CD95/CD27 separated CD4+ naive, central memory, regulatory and stem cell-like memory cells by sorting.

The origin of this receptor is a young woman in good health. The V and J genes are TRBV10-3 and TRBJ2-5; TRBD2 matches 9 bases. Sequencing was performed on central memory CD4+ T cells from blood. The CDR3 loop is CAISGGLASKYQETQYF. The DNA of the CDR3 is TGTGCCATCAGTGGAGGACTAGCGAGCAAGTACCAAGAGACCCAGTACTTC.